Listed here are 27 T cell receptor beta chains from one sample, sequenced in a study of cytomegalovirus exposure and HLA in healthy donors. The primer mix had 60 Vbeta and 13 Jbeta primers. Sequencing used immunoSEQ multiplex PCR; TCRdb keeps in-frame clones, though not all of them. The sample records 150,000 to 200,000 clones, 80% to 90% being singletons. Material for sequencing was PBMCs. The receptors were sampled from a woman aged 18-30 years in good health and CMV-seronegative.

The CDR3 region has the DNA TGTGCCAGCAGCTCGGACAGGGGTGGCGGGCCACCTCCCTACAATGAGCAGTTCTTC. Its translation: CASSSDRGGGPPPYNEQFF. V and J are TRBV7-6 and TRBJ2-1; 9 bases agree with TRBD1. CDR1 SGHVS and CDR2 FNYEAQ come from the germline V gene. This CDR3 contains 19 residues. Losses at the gene ends were 4 bases for V and 2 bases for J; bases not matched to a gene: 15. Together with reference TRBV7-6 and TRBJ2-1, the CDR3 gives the full variable domain: GAGVSQSPRYKVTKRGQDVALRCDPISGHVSLYWYRQALGQGPEFLTYFNYEAQQDKSGLPNDRFSAERPEGSISTLTIQRTEQRDSAMYRCASSSDRGGGPPPYNEQFFGPGTRLTVL.

The rearrangement uses TRBV5-8 and TRBJ1-5; D is unresolved. CDR3 length equals 13 residues. Germline values: CDR1 SGHTS, CDR2 YDEGEE. V dropped 5 bases and J dropped 5 bases, with 11 bases sitting between them. The CDR3 reads CASSPTGHQPQHF. The DNA of the CDR3 is TGTGCCAGCAGTCCCACCGGTCATCAGCCCCAGCATTTT.

The rearrangement links TRBV10-3 to TRBJ2-7, with 7 bases fitting TRBD1. Germline assignment: CDR1 ENHRY and CDR2 SYGVKD. This CDR3 is 12 amino acids long. J gave up 6 bases and V 8 bases, and 7 bases lay outside the gene matches. In DNA, the CDR3 is TGTGCCATCGGTACCTCAGGGGGCGAGCAGTACTTC. Translating it yields CAIGTSGGEQYF.

This clone was picked up a small number of times. This chain connects TRBV28 to TRBJ2-7; TRBD1 agrees at 8 bases. The J segment lost 3 bases and the V segment lost 2 bases, leaving 0 bases of the junction unmatched. Germline CDR1 is MDHEN and CDR2 is SYDVKM. This CDR3 comprises 13 residues. The CDR3 coding sequence is TGTGCCAGCAGTTTAGGACAGGGCTACGAGCAGTACTTC. It translates to CASSLGQGYEQYF.

On this clone itself: A read error may produce the germline difference seen at one junction end. This specimen includes other DNA sequences encoding the same CDR3. The chain combines TRBV7-7 with TRBJ2-2, with D possibly matching TRBD1 (7 bases). From germline, CDR1 is SSHAT and CDR2 FNYEAQ (reference sequence). The CDR3 has 14 amino acids. CDR3 in DNA: TGTGCTAGCAGCAAAACAGGGGAGGCCGGGGAGCTGTTTTTT. Amino acid sequence: CASSKTGEAGELFF.

This clone was counted once. The genes are TRBV28 and TRBJ2-5, with a weak D call TRBD2 (5 bases). The germline gives CDR1 MDHEN, CDR2 SYDVKM. V was shortened by 2 bases and J by 11 bases, with 21 bases between the two germline ends. The CDR3 consists of 15 residues. The CDR3 region is CASSLLSATKTEQYF. The DNA for the CDR3 is TGTGCCAGCAGTTTACTCTCCGCGACTAAAACTGAGCAGTACTTC.

The chain is built from TRBV5-1 and TRBJ2-7; possibly TRBD2 for D (6 bases). CDR1 and CDR2 (germline): SGHRS, YFSETQ. V was clipped by 7 bases and J by 4 bases, with 15 bases between them. There are 13 residues in the CDR3. In DNA, the CDR3 is TGCGCCAGCGCCGCGGTGGAGGGATACGAGCAGTACTTC. Its translation is CASAAVEGYEQYF. Looking up the rest from reference TRBV5-1 and TRBJ2-7 gives the full variable domain: KAGVTQTPRYLIKTRGQQVTLSCSPISGHRSVSWYQQTPGQGLQFLFEYFSETQRNKGNFPGRFSGRQFSNSRSEMNVSTLELGDSALYLCASAAVEGYEQYFGPGTRLTVT.

The rearrangement uses TRBV4-3 and TRBJ2-6; 8 nucleotides agree with TRBD1. The CDR3 is made up of 19 amino acids. With 3 bases clipped from V and 0 bases from J, the junction kept 10 bases outside the gene matches. The germline V gene encodes CDR1 LGHNA and CDR2 YSLEER. CDR3 amino acids: CASSQAQGASSSGANVLTF. In DNA form, the CDR3 reads TGCGCCAGCAGCCAGGCTCAGGGGGCCTCAAGCTCTGGGGCCAACGTCCTGACTTTC.

CDR3 DNA: TGTGCCAGCAGTACGGGACAGGGCCGTGGCTACACCTTC. It codes for CASSTGQGRGYTF. J is TRBJ1-2 and V is TRBV28; 9 positions match TRBD1. Germline values: CDR1 MDHEN, CDR2 SYDVKM. After removal of 5 bases from V and 7 bases from J, the junction contained 5 bases not matched to a gene. This CDR3 is 13 amino acids long.

With respect to this clone: This CDR3 is also generated by other DNA sequences in the sample. V gene TRBV25-1 combines with J gene TRBJ2-4, with a possible D match to TRBD2 (6 bases). The CDR3 has 11 residues. Germline values: CDR1 MGHDK, CDR2 SYGVNS. V was cut by 9 bases and J by 7 bases, with 10 bases left in between. In DNA form, the CDR3 reads TGTGCCAGTGGGCTAGCGAACATTCAGTACTTC. This sequence encodes CASGLANIQYF.

DNA of the CDR3: TGTGCCAGCAGTTTGGAGCTAGCGGGAGGGAAGACCCAGTACTTC. Encoded protein: CASSLELAGGKTQYF. The rearrangement links TRBV28 to TRBJ2-5; 12 nucleotides agree with TRBD2. Trimming took 3 bases from V and 6 from J; bases not matched to a gene: 5. CDR3 length: 15 amino acids. CDR1 is MDHEN and CDR2 is SYDVKM in the germline V gene.

The J gene is TRBJ1-1, the V gene TRBV6-6; tentatively, D is TRBD1 (6 bases). Per the germline V gene, CDR1 is MNHNY and CDR2 is SVGAGI (reference sequence). This CDR3 contains 14 residues. V shed 2 bases and J shed 11 bases, with 18 bases lying between them. The CDR3 here is CASSYVGQIGWAFF. In DNA form, the CDR3 reads TGTGCCAGCAGTTACGTGGGACAAATCGGATGGGCTTTCTTT.

V gene TRBV18 combines with J gene TRBJ2-5, with D perhaps TRBD2 (6 bases). V lost 3 bases to trimming and J lost 4 bases, with 21 bases between them. This CDR3 region has 17 residues. From germline, CDR1 is KGHSH and CDR2 LQKENI. The CDR3 loop is CASSPNTGALSSETQYF. The CDR3 bases are TGTGCCAGCTCACCGAATACGGGAGCTTTATCCTCAGAGACCCAGTACTTC.

V is TRBV19 and J is TRBJ1-5; no definite D call. The CDR3 covers 12 residues. Germline loops: CDR1 LNHDA, CDR2 SQIVND (reference sequence). Trimming removed 3 bases at V and 2 bases at J, with 2 bases between. The CDR3 is CASSIGNQPQHF. The CDR3 DNA sequence: TGTGCCAGTAGTATCGGCAATCAGCCCCAGCATTTT.

With regard to this clone: The same CDR3 is also encoded by other DNA sequences in this sample. V and J are TRBV19 and TRBJ1-5; D unresolved. The V end lost 4 bases, the J end lost 10 bases, and 14 bases lay between the germline ends. The CDR3 extends over 13 amino acids. Germline CDR1 reads LNHDA; CDR2 reads SQIVND (reference sequence). The CDR3 region has the DNA TGTGCCAGTAGTACCCTCAACCGGTCTCCCCAGCATTTT. Its protein product is CASSTLNRSPQHF.

Only a few counts were recorded for this clone. This chain uses TRBV5-1 with TRBJ2-1; 10 bases align to TRBD2. V was pared by 0 bases and J by 6 bases, with 3 bases of the junction left unmatched. The CDR3 has 15 residues. Looked up from germline, CDR1 is SGHRS and CDR2 is YFSETQ. CDR3 DNA: TGCGCCAGCAGCTTGGAACTAGCGGGGACCAATGAGCAGTTCTTC. Translating it yields CASSLELAGTNEQFF.

The chain is built from TRBV30 and TRBJ1-1; 8 nucleotides align to TRBD1. The V gene end was trimmed by 4 bases and the J gene end by 3 bases; junction bases not matched to a gene: 10. The CDR3 has 15 amino acids. CDR1 is GTSNPN and CDR2 is SVGIG in the germline V gene (reference sequence). In nucleotides, the CDR3 is TGTGCCTGGAAGCCACTTGACAGGGGAGACACTGAAGCTTTCTTT. It encodes CAWKPLDRGDTEAFF.

The gene calls are TRBV28 and TRBJ2-1; D uncertain. The germline gives CDR1 MDHEN, CDR2 SYDVKM. V was pared by 7 bases and J by 0 bases, with 13 bases between. The CDR3 is 15 residues long. The CDR3 loop is CASIARPSSYNEQFF. The CDR3 coding sequence is TGTGCCAGCATTGCCAGGCCAAGCTCCTACAATGAGCAGTTCTTC.

This clone was detected a few times. The V and J genes are TRBV5-8 and TRBJ2-3; 7 bases are a match to TRBD2. The CDR3 is 17 amino acids. Germline V gene lookup returns CDR1 SGHTS and CDR2 YDEGEE. The J segment lost 0 bases and the V segment lost 0 bases, leaving 7 bases of the junction unmatched. In nucleotides, the CDR3 is TGTGCCAGCAGCTTGGGAGCTAGCGGCCTTAGCACAGATACGCAGTATTTT. This codes for CASSLGASGLSTDTQYF.

This chain joins TRBV27 and TRBJ2-7, with D possibly TRBD1 on 7 matching bases. Trimming pared 6 bases from V and 6 bases from J, leaving 18 bases between. CDR3 size: 14 residues. Germline loops: CDR1 MNHEY, CDR2 SMNVEV (reference sequence). In DNA, the CDR3 is TGTGCCAGCAGAATCGTGAGACAGGGAGGCGAGCAGTACTTC. Amino acids: CASRIVRQGGEQYF.

This rearrangement joins TRBV5-4 to TRBJ2-6; D not resolved. This CDR3 comprises 13 residues. V was pared by 3 bases and J by 2 bases, with 3 bases between. From germline, CDR1 is SGHNT and CDR2 YYREEE (reference sequence). The CDR3 DNA follows: TGTGCCAGCAGCTCAGCTGGGGCCAACGTCCTGACTTTC. It codes for CASSSAGANVLTF.

This rearrangement joins TRBV5-3 to TRBJ2-1, with D perhaps TRBD1 (6 bases). TRBV5-3 carries the ORF label, with uncertain function. The CDR3 loop spans 17 amino acids. Trimming shortened V by 4 bases and J by 6 bases, and 23 bases separated the two germline ends. This CDR3 is CARSVQSGTTCFNEQFF. DNA of the CDR3: TGTGCCAGAAGCGTCCAGTCCGGGACAACGTGCTTCAATGAGCAGTTCTTC.

CDR3 DNA sequence: TGTGCCAGTATGGCTTGGCAGGGGGTGGGAGAGCCCCAGCATTTT. This translates into CASMAWQGVGEPQHF. The V gene is TRBV19, the J gene TRBJ1-5; TRBD1 matches 7 bases. Per germline, CDR1 LNHDA and CDR2 SQIVND (reference sequence). Trimming removed 7 bases from V and 8 bases from J; junction bases left unmatched: 14. The CDR3 is 15 amino acids.

The chain joins TRBV7-9 to TRBJ2-6, with TRBD1 matching 7 bases. Trimming at V came to 3 bases and at J to 0 bases, leaving 5 bases not matched to a gene. Looked up from germline, CDR1 is SEHNR and CDR2 is FQNEAQ (reference sequence). The CDR3 is 17 residues long. The CDR3 DNA sequence: TGTGCCAGCAGCTTTTGGACAGGCAGCTCTGGGGCCAACGTCCTGACTTTC. Its protein product is CASSFWTGSSGANVLTF.

The chain joins TRBV18 to TRBJ2-3; 9 nucleotides agree with TRBD2. This CDR3 has 16 amino acids. The germline gives CDR1 KGHSH, CDR2 LQKENI. Losses at the gene ends were 2 bases for V and 2 bases for J; bases not matched to a gene: 5. CDR3 in amino acids: CASSPWREGLTDTQYF. The DNA for the CDR3 is TGTGCCAGCTCACCATGGCGGGAGGGCCTCACAGATACGCAGTATTTT.

In regard to this clone: Its ends do not fully match the called genes, so a read error is possible. The gene calls are TRBV7-9 and TRBJ2-7, with D hard to call. Germline V lookup: CDR1 SEHNR, CDR2 FQNEAQ (reference sequence). The CDR3 totals 12 residues. The CDR3 sequence: CSSSFNSYEQYF. In DNA form, the CDR3 reads TGTTCCAGCAGCTTCAATAGCTACGAGCAGTACTTC.

The rearrangement links TRBV7-9 to TRBJ2-7; tentative D call: TRBD1 (6 bases). With 1 base removed from V and 5 bases from J, the gap between germline ends came to 12 bases. CDR3 length equals 14 residues. Germline V lookup: CDR1 SEHNR, CDR2 FQNEAQ (reference sequence). CDR3 loop: CASSLDRVGDEQYF. CDR3 DNA sequence: TGTGCCAGCAGCTTAGACAGGGTGGGCGACGAGCAGTACTTC.